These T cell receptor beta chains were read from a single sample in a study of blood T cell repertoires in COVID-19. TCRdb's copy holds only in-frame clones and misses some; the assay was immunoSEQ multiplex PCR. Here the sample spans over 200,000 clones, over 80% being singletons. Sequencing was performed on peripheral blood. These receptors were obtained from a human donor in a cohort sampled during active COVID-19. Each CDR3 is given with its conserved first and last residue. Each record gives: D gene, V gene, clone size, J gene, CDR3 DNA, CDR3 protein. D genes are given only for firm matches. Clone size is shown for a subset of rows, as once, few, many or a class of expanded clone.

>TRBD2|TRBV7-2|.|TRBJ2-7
TGTGCCAGCAGCTCTAGCGGGAGGCGCTACGAGCAGTACTTC
CASSSSGRRYEQYF
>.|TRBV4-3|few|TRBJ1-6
TGCGCCAGCAGCCAAGATGTGAAGGGGCGGAATTCACCCCTCCACTTT
CASSQDVKGRNSPLHF
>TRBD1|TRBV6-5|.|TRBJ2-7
TGTGCCAGCAGTTACTCAATCCCGGGACAGGGATACGAGCAGTACTTC
CASSYSIPGQGYEQYF
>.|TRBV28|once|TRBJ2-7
TGTGCCAGCAGTTTACTGCGGTTTTACGAGCAGTACTTC
CASSLLRFYEQYF
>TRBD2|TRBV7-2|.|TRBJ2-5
TGTGCCAGCAGCCTCGGACTAGCGGGCGTGACCCAAGAGACCCAGTACTTC
CASSLGLAGVTQETQYF
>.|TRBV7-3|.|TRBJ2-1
TGTGCCAGCAGCCCCCTAGGGGGAGAGCAGTTCTTC
CASSPLGGEQFF
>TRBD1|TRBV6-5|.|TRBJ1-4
TGTGCCAGCAGTTACTACTACAGGGGTGACGAAAAACTGTTTTTT
CASSYYYRGDEKLFF
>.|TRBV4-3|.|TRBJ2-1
TGCGCCAGCAGCCAAGATTTCCTCCTCGGTAATGAGCAGTTCTTC
CASSQDFLLGNEQFF
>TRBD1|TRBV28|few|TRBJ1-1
TGTGCCAGCATGGGACAGGGGGGCGCGAACACTGAAGCTTTCTTT
CASMGQGGANTEAFF
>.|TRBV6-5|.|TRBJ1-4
TGTGCCAGCAGTTACTCGAGAAGGGGCGGAAAACTGTTTTTT
CASSYSRRGGKLFF
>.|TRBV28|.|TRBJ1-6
TGTGCCAGCACCTCGGGACTGGTTAATTCACCCCTCCACTTT
CASTSGLVNSPLHF
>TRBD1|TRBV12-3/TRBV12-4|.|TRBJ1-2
TGTGCCGCAGGGGGTTTGAATGGCTACACCTTC
CAAGGLNGYTF
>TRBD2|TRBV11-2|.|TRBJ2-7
TGTGCCAGCAGCTCTAGCGGGAGTTCCTACGAGCAGTACTTC
CASSSSGSSYEQYF
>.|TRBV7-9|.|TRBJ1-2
TGTGCCAGCAGCTTGGTGACAGGTCCTCGGTATGGCTACACCTTC
CASSLVTGPRYGYTF
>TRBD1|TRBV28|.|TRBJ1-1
TGTGCCAGCAGTTCAAGCACGGACAGGGCGGGGACTGAAGCTTTCTTT
CASSSSTDRAGTEAFF
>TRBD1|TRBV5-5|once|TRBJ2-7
TGTGCCAGCAGGTCAGTCGGACAGGGTCCTTACGAGCAGTACTTC
CASRSVGQGPYEQYF
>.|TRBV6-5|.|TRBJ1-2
TGTGCCAGCAGCCCAGGGTTTGGGTATGGCTACACCTTC
CASSPGFGYGYTF
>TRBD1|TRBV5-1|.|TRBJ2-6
TGCGCCAGCAGCACGGGACAGGGGGCGCCTGGGGCCAACGTCCTGACTTTC
CASSTGQGAPGANVLTF
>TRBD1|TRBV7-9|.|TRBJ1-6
TGTGCCAGCAGCTCGTGGGGACAGGGAAGATCACCCCTCCACTTT
CASSSWGQGRSPLHF
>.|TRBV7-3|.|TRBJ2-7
TGTGCCAGCAGCTTGGCTCCTAGCGTCCCCTACGAGCAGTACTTC
CASSLAPSVPYEQYF
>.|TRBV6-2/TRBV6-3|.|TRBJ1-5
TGTGCCAGCAGTTACTGGCAGACTGCCAATCAGCCCCAGCATTTT
CASSYWQTANQPQHF
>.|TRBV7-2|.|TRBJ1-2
TGTGCCAGCAGCTTAGACAGGGCTTATGGCTACACCTTC
CASSLDRAYGYTF
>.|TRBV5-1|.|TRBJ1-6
TGCGCCAGCAGCTTAGCAGGGCAGAATTCACCCCTCCACTTT
CASSLAGQNSPLHF
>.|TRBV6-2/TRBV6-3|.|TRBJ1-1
TGTGCCAGCAGTTATAGCTCGCTCCCCATGAACACTGAAGCTTTCTTT
CASSYSSLPMNTEAFF
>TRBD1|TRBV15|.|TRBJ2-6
TGTGCCACCAGCTCACCAAGTGGGACAGGGGCCTTCTCTGGGGCCAACGTCCTGACTTTC
CATSSPSGTGAFSGANVLTF
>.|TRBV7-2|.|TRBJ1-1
TGTGCCCTGGGGGGGCGCGGCACTGAAGCTTTCTTT
CALGGRGTEAFF
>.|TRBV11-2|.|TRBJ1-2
TGTGCCAGCAGCTTCTGGGGAGTCAACTATGGCTACACCTTC
CASSFWGVNYGYTF
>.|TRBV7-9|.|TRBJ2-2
TGTGCCAGCAGCTTGGACAGCCTGAACACCGGGGAGCTGTTTTTT
CASSLDSLNTGELFF
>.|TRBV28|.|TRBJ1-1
TGTGCCAGCAGTAGACCCAGGGGCCCCGGCACTGAAGCTTTCTTT
CASSRPRGPGTEAFF
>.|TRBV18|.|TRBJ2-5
TGTGCCAGCTCACCACTTCGTCAAGAGACCCAGTACTTC
CASSPLRQETQYF
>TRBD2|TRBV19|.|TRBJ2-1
TGTGCCAGTAGTATTGTTAGCGGGAGGTCCTACAATGAGCAGTTCTTC
CASSIVSGRSYNEQFF
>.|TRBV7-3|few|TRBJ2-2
TGTGCCAGCAGCTTAACAGGGGGTACAGCCGGGGAGCTGTTTTTT
CASSLTGGTAGELFF
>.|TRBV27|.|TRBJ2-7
TGTGCCAGCAGTTTAGTGGGGGGTCCCTACGAGCAGTACTTC
CASSLVGGPYEQYF
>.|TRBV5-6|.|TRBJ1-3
TGTGCCAGCAGCCTCGGAGGGGTATCTGGAAACACCATATATTTT
CASSLGGVSGNTIYF
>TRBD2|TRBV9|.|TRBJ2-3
TGTGCCAGCAGCGTGGGACTAGCGGGAGTTAGTACGGGCACAGATACGCAGTATTTT
CASSVGLAGVSTGTDTQYF
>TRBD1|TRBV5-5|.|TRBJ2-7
TGTGCCAGCAGCACCGGGACAGTCTACGAGCAGTACTTC
CASSTGTVYEQYF
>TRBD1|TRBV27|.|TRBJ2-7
TGTGCCAGCAGTTTAAGGCCAGGGGGCGGCTACGAGCAGTACTTC
CASSLRPGGGYEQYF
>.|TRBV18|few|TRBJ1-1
TGTGCCAGCTCACCGCGGACAGATACTGAAGCTTTCTTT
CASSPRTDTEAFF
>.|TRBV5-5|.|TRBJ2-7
TGTGCCAGCAGCTTGGAGGAGTCTAGGGAGCAGTACTTC
CASSLEESREQYF
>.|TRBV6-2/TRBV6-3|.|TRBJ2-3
TGTGCCAGCAGCCTACTTGCAGATACGCAGTATTTT
CASSLLADTQYF
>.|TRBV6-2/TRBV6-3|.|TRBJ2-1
TGTGCCAGCAGTTACTCGCCGGGGTGGGGATTGGATGAGCAGTTCTTC
CASSYSPGWGLDEQFF
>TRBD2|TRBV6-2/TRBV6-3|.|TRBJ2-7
TGTGCCAGCAGTTCCCGAGCTAGCGGGAGGGACGAGCAGTACTTC
CASSSRASGRDEQYF
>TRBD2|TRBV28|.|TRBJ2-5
TGTGCCAGCAGTTCTAGCGGGAAGAGCCAAGAGACCCAGTACTTC
CASSSSGKSQETQYF
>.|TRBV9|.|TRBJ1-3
TGTGCCAGCAGCGTAGAAGGATCGTACAGGGGAAACACCATATATTTT
CASSVEGSYRGNTIYF
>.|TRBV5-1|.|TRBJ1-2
TGCGCCAGCAGCCAATCCGCCGGGGGACTCACGGGCTACACCTTC
CASSQSAGGLTGYTF
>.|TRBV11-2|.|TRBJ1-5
TGTGCCAGCAGCTTAGACAGGGATCAGCCCCAGCATTTT
CASSLDRDQPQHF
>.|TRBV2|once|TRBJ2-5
TGTGCCAGCAATGGGGCTCTTCCCCAAGAGACCCAGTACTTC
CASNGALPQETQYF
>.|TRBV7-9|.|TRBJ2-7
TGTGCCAGCAGCTTGGGCCACTCAGGGGACGAGCAGTACTTC
CASSLGHSGDEQYF
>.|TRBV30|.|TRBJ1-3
TGTGCCTGGAGTGTTTCACGGACAAGCTCTGGAAACACCATATATTTT
CAWSVSRTSSGNTIYF
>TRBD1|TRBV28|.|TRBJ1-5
TGTGCCAGCAGTTTGTTACAGGGGAATCAGCCCCAGCATTTT
CASSLLQGNQPQHF
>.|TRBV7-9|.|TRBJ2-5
TGTGCCAGCAGGGGGCCGGAGACCCAGTACTTC
CASRGPETQYF
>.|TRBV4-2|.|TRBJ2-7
TGTGCCAGCAGCCAAGAAGGATCGGGGACCTACGAGCAGTACTTC
CASSQEGSGTYEQYF
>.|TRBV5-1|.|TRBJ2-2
TGCGCCAGCAGATCCCAGGGTCTGAACACCGGGGAGCTGTTTTTT
CASRSQGLNTGELFF